The 32 T cell receptor beta chains below come from one sample, sequenced in a study of CD8+ T cells in alopecia areata. Described treatment: oral pan-JAK inhibitor, 5-10 mg twice daily. Sequencing templates came from extracted RNA that was reverse transcribed into cDNA. The method was immunoSEQ multiplex PCR; TCRdb's version includes in-frame clones alone and lacks a portion of them. Of about 130,000 clones detected, about 51% appear once; the ten largest clones hold roughly 15%. This specimen was CD8+ T cells sorted from blood, taken at week 4, from a patient treated with tofacitinib. These TCRs come from a human donor with alopecia areata.

The chain joins TRBV6-5 to TRBJ1-5; weak D call: TRBD1 (5 bases). Germline V gene sequence: CDR1 MNHEY, CDR2 SVGAGI. The V and J ends lost 2 bases and 2 bases respectively, with 7 bases between them. The CDR3 has 14 amino acids. The CDR3 is CASSYMGGNQPQHF. Written as DNA, the CDR3 is TGTGCCAGCAGTTACATGGGGGGCAATCAGCCCCAGCATTTT.

CDR3: CASRQTLRGYEQYF. Here the CDR3 DNA reads TGTGCCAGCAGACAAACACTCAGGGGTTACGAGCAGTACTTC. This chain uses TRBV27 with TRBJ2-7; perhaps TRBD1 as D (6 bases). Trimming left V 6 bases short and J 4 bases short, with 16 bases between. Germline loops: CDR1 MNHEY, CDR2 SMNVEV (reference sequence). The CDR3 totals 14 residues.

The sample holds a few counts of this clone. The gene calls are TRBV5-1 and TRBJ2-7, with 9 bases that match TRBD1. In germline, CDR1 is SGHRS, CDR2 YFSETQ. This CDR3 is 16 amino acids long. J was trimmed by 8 bases and V by 2 bases; bases with no gene match: 14. The CDR3: CASSLPRDREISKQYF. CDR3 DNA: TGCGCCAGCAGCTTACCCCGGGACAGGGAAATCTCAAAGCAGTACTTC.

The rearrangement joins TRBV15 to TRBJ1-5; no definite D call. The CDR3 consists of 15 residues. Germline assignment: CDR1 LNHNV and CDR2 YYDKDF (reference sequence). Deletions cut 0 bases from V and 4 bases from J, with 10 bases between. CDR3 amino acids: CATSRDRGNNQPQHF. As DNA, the CDR3 is TGTGCCACCAGCAGAGATCGAGGGAATAATCAGCCCCAGCATTTT.

This clone was detected only once. The chain couples TRBV6-5 to TRBJ1-5; D gene ambiguous. Deletions cut 10 bases from V and 7 bases from J, with 17 bases between. Germline CDR1 is MNHEY and CDR2 is SVGAGI. The CDR3 spans 13 residues. DNA for the CDR3: TGTGCCACGAGTACCGATTTTAACCAGCCCCAGCATTTT. It encodes CATSTDFNQPQHF.

This clone was recorded a few times. Distinct nucleotide sequences in the sample also encode this CDR3. This chain links TRBV18 with TRBJ2-7; TRBD2 is a possible D gene (5 bases). Germline V lookup: CDR1 KGHSH, CDR2 LQKENI. V was cut by 2 bases and J by 6 bases, with 5 bases left in between. The CDR3 consists of 11 residues. The CDR3 nucleotides are TGTGCCAGCTCACCAGGGAGCGAGCAGTACTTC. This encodes CASSPGSEQYF. The full variable domain, in which reference TRBV18 and TRBJ2-7 provide the parts outside the CDR3, is NAGVMQNPRHLVRRRGQEARLRCSPMKGHSHVYWYRQLPEEGLKFMVYLQKENIIDESGMPKERFSAEFPKEGPSILRIQQVVRGDSAAYFCASSPGSEQYFGPGTRLTVT.

The chain links TRBV6-1 to TRBJ1-6; 8 positions match TRBD1. This CDR3 contains 12 residues. V lost 6 bases to trimming and J lost 10 bases; unmatched junction nucleotides: 2. Germline CDR1 is MNHNS and CDR2 is SASEGT. In DNA, the CDR3 is TGTGCCAGCAGGGACAGGGACTCACCCCTCCACTTT. This encodes CASRDRDSPLHF.

The chain has TRBV7-8 and TRBJ2-5; tentatively, D is TRBD2 (7 bases). The CDR3 is made up of 15 amino acids. Germline V gene sequence: CDR1 SGHVS, CDR2 FQNEAQ. The V gene lost 2 bases and the J gene lost 5 bases, with 15 bases spanning the gap. CDR3 residues: CASSLRGGARETQYF. In nucleotides, the CDR3 is TGTGCCAGCAGCTTAAGGGGGGGGGCCCGGGAGACCCAGTACTTC.

CDR3 bases: TGTGCCAGCAGCTTAGTGGGGGTCGGCGGAGACGAGCAGTACTTC. Translated, it gives CASSLVGVGGDEQYF. The chain joins TRBV7-2 to TRBJ2-7; D possibly uses TRBD1 or TRBD2 (5 bases each). The CDR3 extends over 15 amino acids. Germline-derived CDR1 and CDR2 are SGHTA and FQGNSA. V dropped 1 base and J dropped 5 bases, with 15 bases sitting between them.

The chain couples TRBV7-9 to TRBJ1-1; no clear D. Germline CDR1 reads SEHNR; CDR2 reads FQNEAQ (reference sequence). This CDR3 is built from 12 residues. V was pared by 5 bases and J by 6 bases, with 10 bases between. Here the CDR3 reads CASSHDIPEAFF. In DNA form, the CDR3 reads TGTGCCAGCAGCCACGACATCCCTGAAGCTTTCTTT. The full variable domain, its missing parts supplied by reference TRBV7-9 and TRBJ1-1, is DTGVSQNPRHKITKRGQNVTFRCDPISEHNRLYWYRQTLGQGPEFLTYFQNEAQLEKSRLLSDRFSAERPKGSFSTLEIQRTEQGDSAMYLCASSHDIPEAFFGQGTRLTVV.

The genes are TRBV19 and TRBJ1-2; D unresolved. Germline V CDR1 and CDR2: LNHDA, SQIVND (reference sequence). V shed 6 bases and J shed 0 bases, with 8 bases lying between them. CDR3 length equals 13 residues. The CDR3 nucleotides read TGTGCCAGTAGCTTTGGGGCTAACTATGGCTACACCTTC. Protein product: CASSFGANYGYTF.

This rearrangement joins TRBV27 to TRBJ1-2; D perhaps matches TRBD1 (5 bases). Trimming cost V 4 bases and J 7 bases, with 10 bases left between them. Looked up from germline, CDR1 is MNHEY and CDR2 is SMNVEV (reference sequence). CDR3 length equals 12 residues. DNA of the CDR3: TGTGCCAGCAGTTCCGGGACGGTTGGCTACACCTTC. It specifies CASSSGTVGYTF.

In this sample, this clone turned up a few times. V is TRBV7-9 and J is TRBJ1-2; TRBD1 is a possible D gene (6 bases). Germline CDR1 SEHNR, CDR2 FQNEAQ (reference sequence). The V and J ends lost 4 bases and 4 bases respectively, with 16 bases between them. The CDR3 has 15 residues. The CDR3 here is CASSSSGGRAYGYTF. The CDR3 coding sequence is TGTGCCAGCAGCTCGTCTGGGGGGCGCGCCTATGGCTACACCTTC.

Comments on this clone: Other DNA sequences in the same sample also yield this CDR3. The chain has TRBV25-1 and TRBJ1-5; possible D gene TRBD1, 6 bases. Trimming removed 6 bases from V and 4 bases from J, with 16 bases in between. CDR1 and CDR2 from the germline V gene are MGHDK and SYGVNS. This CDR3 has 15 residues. In DNA, the CDR3 is TGTGCCAGCAGCGAACAGGGAGGCTTAAATCAGCCCCAGCATTTT. This translates into CASSEQGGLNQPQHF.

This clone was seen more than once but under ten times. The chain combines TRBV19 with TRBJ2-7, with 7 bases aligning to TRBD1. Germline assignment: CDR1 LNHDA and CDR2 SQIVND (reference sequence). The CDR3 runs to 14 residues. V shed 3 bases and J 3 bases; nucleotides not matched to a gene: 5. The CDR3 sequence: CASSIGAGGYEQYF. The CDR3 nucleotides read TGTGCCAGTAGTATCGGGGCAGGGGGCTACGAGCAGTACTTC.

This clone was seen more than once but under ten times. The chain couples TRBV19 to TRBJ2-7; a weak D match, TRBD2 (6 bases). The V end was cut by 4 bases, the J end by 2 bases, with 12 bases between. CDR3 size: 14 residues. The V gene's germline CDR1 is LNHDA and CDR2 SQIVND (reference sequence). The CDR3 is CASSRGRTTYEQYF. CDR3 nucleotides: TGTGCCAGTAGTAGGGGCAGGACTACCTACGAGCAGTACTTC.

Many counts were recorded for this clone. The V call is TRBV6-4, the J call TRBJ2-2, with 7 bases that match TRBD1. Per the germline V gene, CDR1 is MRHNA and CDR2 is SNTAGT. The V gene end was trimmed by 4 bases and the J gene end by 3 bases; junction bases not matched to a gene: 8. CDR3 size: 16 residues. CDR3: CASSVGPGGDTGELFF. The CDR3 nucleotides are TGTGCCAGCAGTGTCGGGCCAGGGGGTGACACCGGGGAGCTGTTTTTT.

The rearrangement uses TRBV12-5 and TRBJ1-4, with TRBD1 matching 8 bases. Germline loops: CDR1 LGHNT, CDR2 FRNRAP. The CDR3 sequence is 14 residues long. J lost 4 bases, V lost 6 bases, and 4 bases had no gene match. The CDR3 here is CASGQDRDNEKLFF. The CDR3 DNA is TGTGCTAGTGGACAGGACAGGGATAATGAAAAACTGTTTTTT. Together with reference TRBV12-5 and TRBJ1-4, the CDR3 gives the full variable domain: DARVTQTPRHKVTEMGQEVTMRCQPILGHNTVFWYRQTMMQGLELLAYFRNRAPLDDSGMPKDRFSAEMPDATLATLKIQPSEPRDSAVYFCASGQDRDNEKLFFGSGTQLSVL.

This chain links TRBV30 with TRBJ1-5; no clear D gene. The germline V and J ends were trimmed by 1 base and 3 bases, with 7 bases remaining between them. Germline lookup yields CDR1 GTSNPN and CDR2 SVGIG (reference sequence). This CDR3 is built from 13 residues. The DNA for the CDR3 is TGTGCCTGGAGTGGGCAGGACAATCAGCCCCAGCATTTT. Its protein is CAWSGQDNQPQHF.

Only a few counts were recorded for this clone. Other DNA sequences in this sample translate to the same CDR3. The rearrangement uses TRBV6-5 and TRBJ1-5, with no clear D. Germline-derived CDR1 and CDR2 are MNHEY and SVGAGI. The CDR3 totals 13 residues. V dropped 2 bases and J dropped 2 bases, with 4 bases sitting between them. CDR3 DNA sequence: TGTGCCAGCAGTTACGACGGCAATCAGCCCCAGCATTTT. Residues: CASSYDGNQPQHF.

The chain uses TRBV5-4 and TRBJ1-2; D gene unclear. Germline CDR1 SGHNT, CDR2 YYREEE (reference sequence). V lost 4 bases, J lost 8 bases, and 9 bases lay in between. The CDR3 has 11 residues. The CDR3 spells CASSEGLGYTF. The DNA of the CDR3 is TGTGCCAGCAGCGAGGGATTAGGCTACACCTTC.

This clone has more than one count but fewer than ten. This chain links TRBV29-1 with TRBJ2-5, with a tentative D call TRBD2 (5 bases). V was shortened by 3 bases and J by 0 bases, with 17 bases between the two germline ends. CDR1 and CDR2 from the germline V gene are SQVTM and ANQGSEA. This CDR3 has 16 amino acids. In DNA form, the CDR3 reads TGCAGCGTTGACGGAACTAGTCTCCTGTACCAAGAGACCCAGTACTTC. It is translated as CSVDGTSLLYQETQYF.

The V and J genes are TRBV5-6 and TRBJ2-5, with TRBD1 as a possible D gene (6 bases). Trimming shortened V by 3 bases and J by 5 bases, and 11 bases separated the two germline ends. This CDR3 has 13 residues. CDR1 and CDR2 (germline): SGHDT, YYEEEE. CDR3 DNA: TGTGCCAGCAGCTGGGGACATTCGGAGACCCAGTACTTC. Translated: CASSWGHSETQYF.

The chain uses TRBV13 and TRBJ2-1, with 13 bases lining up with TRBD2. The CDR3 consists of 17 residues. Germline V gene data show CDR1 as PRHDT and CDR2 as FYEKMQ (reference sequence). J was trimmed by 4 bases and V by 2 bases; bases with no gene match: 5. The CDR3 sequence is CASSLLGTSGVYNEQFF. CDR3 bases: TGTGCCAGCAGCTTATTGGGGACTAGCGGGGTATACAATGAGCAGTTCTTC.

This rearrangement joins TRBV25-1 to TRBJ2-3; 8 bases align to TRBD2. CDR3 length: 16 amino acids. CDR1 MGHDK and CDR2 SYGVNS come from the germline V gene. The J segment lost 4 bases and the V segment lost 4 bases, leaving 10 bases of the junction unmatched. The CDR3 coding sequence is TGTGCCAGCAGTGTGAGACTAGCGAGGGTCCCAGATACGCAGTATTTT. Translation: CASSVRLARVPDTQYF.

The J gene is TRBJ1-1, the V gene TRBV4-1, with 9 bases lining up with TRBD1. Germline V gene data show CDR1 as MGHRA and CDR2 as YSYEKL. V was pared by 4 bases and J by 8 bases, with 11 bases of the junction left unmatched. CDR3 length equals 15 residues. The CDR3, as DNA: TGCGCCAGCAGCCCACTCGGGACAGGGAGATCAGAAGCTTTCTTT. It yields the protein CASSPLGTGRSEAFF.

A word on this clone: The sample has other DNA sequences that encode this CDR3 too. The V and J genes are TRBV29-1 and TRBJ1-2; D unclear. The CDR3 is made up of 10 amino acids. The germline gives CDR1 SQVTM, CDR2 ANQGSEA. Trimming removed 3 bases from V and 8 bases from J, with 7 bases in between. The CDR3 loop reads CSVEGNGYTF. Written as DNA, the CDR3 is TGCAGCGTTGAGGGCAACGGCTACACCTTC.

This chain links TRBV13 with TRBJ2-3; 7 positions match TRBD2. The CDR3 length is 13 residues. Germline V gives CDR1 PRHDT, CDR2 FYEKMQ (reference sequence). V dropped 6 bases and J dropped 5; count of bases not matched to a gene: 5. The CDR3 sequence: CASSSGLRDTQYF. DNA of the CDR3: TGTGCCAGCAGTTCGGGACTAAGAGATACGCAGTATTTT.

The gene calls are TRBV6-5 and TRBJ1-2; D is perhaps TRBD1 (5 bases). The V end lost 6 bases, the J end lost 6 bases, and 11 bases lay between the germline ends. The CDR3 is 12 amino acids. Germline lookup yields CDR1 MNHEY and CDR2 SVGAGI. This CDR3 reads CASSLGGNGYTF. The CDR3 DNA is TGTGCCAGCAGCCTCGGGGGGAATGGCTACACCTTC.

This clone was picked up many times. Additional DNA sequences in this sample encode the identical CDR3. This sequence joins TRBV7-9 and TRBJ1-5, with unresolved D. The CDR3 spans 14 residues. V was cut by 3 bases and J by 3 bases, with 9 bases left in between. CDR1 SEHNR and CDR2 FQNEAQ come from the germline V gene (reference sequence). The CDR3 nucleotides are TGTGCCAGCAGCTTGGACGGTTTCAATCAGCCCCAGCATTTT. As protein: CASSLDGFNQPQHF.

This clone was recorded a few times. The rearrangement joins TRBV10-3 to TRBJ2-7; D tentatively reads TRBD1 or TRBD2 (5 bases each). Germline CDR1 reads ENHRY; CDR2 reads SYGVKD. This CDR3 is 12 amino acids long. Trimming took off 3 bases at V and 6 bases at J, with 9 bases between the two ends. CDR3 nucleotides: TGTGCCATCAGTGATGGGGGAGCCGAGCAGTACTTC. It codes for CAISDGGAEQYF.

The V call is TRBV29-1, the J call TRBJ2-5, with 8 nucleotides matching TRBD2. The germline gives CDR1 SQVTM, CDR2 ANQGSEA. With V trimmed by 0 bases and J by 4 bases, 4 bases remained unmatched. The CDR3 is 14 residues long. CDR3 bases: TGCAGCGTTGAAGAACGGGGGGGCCTAGAGACCCAGTACTTC. It specifies CSVEERGGLETQYF.